This T cell receptor (beta chain) was observed in a study of cytomegalovirus exposure and HLA in healthy donors. CDR1 is MDHEN and CDR2 is SYDVKM in the germline V gene. Trimming took 10 bases from V and 7 from J, leaving 14 bases between them. This CDR3 comprises 13 residues. A multiplex PCR was run with 60 Vbeta primers and 13 Jbeta primers. Data came from immunoSEQ multiplex PCR; TCRdb stores just in-frame clones and leaves some out. Among 130,000 to 150,000 clones, approximately 80% were seen once, and the ten largest hold around 2.5%. Study-wide results and caveats: The study had only CMV serostatus as immune exposure information. In a later analysis, an Asian-associated ancestry cluster reportedly showed fewer N-insertions than the approximately 640-donor mean. V segments that were indistinguishable, TRBV6-2 and TRBV6-3 among them, were omitted from analysis.

Healthy bone marrow donors made up the donor group. Worth noting for this clone: Its antigen is unknown.

This chain connects TRBV28 to TRBJ1-6; D is unclear. This TCR was sampled from a woman younger than 35 in good health and CMV-seropositive. The specimen sequenced was PBMCs. The DNA for the CDR3 is TGTGCCATCCGGCCCTCGGGGAATTCACCCCTCCACTTT. Amino acids: CAIRPSGNSPLHF.